These T cell receptor beta chains were read from a single sample in a study of T cell repertoires in cytomegalovirus infection. These TCRs' antigens remain unknown. TCRdb ran MiXCR on the reads and lists one entry per CDR3 protein. The top ten hold about an eighth of the sample, which has approximately 310,000 distinct CDR3 sequences, just under 25% seen once. This specimen was cultured PBMCs, taken from culture after CMV antigen stimulation. Receptor source: a human donor in good health (CMV status not recorded). Some clones in this sample may be carry-over from other donors' samples. CDR3s include the opening cysteine and the closing phenylalanine or tryptophan. Each record gives: V gene, J gene, D gene, clone size, CDR3 protein, CDR3 DNA. A D gene is named only where the DNA matches it firmly. Not every row has a clone size; where given, it reads once, few, many or a size class.

TRBV7-2,TRBJ2-5,TRBD2,many,CASSHGTSGLFIWETQYF,TGTGCCAGCAGTCACGGGACTAGCGGGTTATTTATCTGGGAGACCCAGTACTTC
TRBV18,TRBJ1-5,NA,few,CASSPRLSNQPQHF,TGTGCCAGCTCACCCCGTCTTAGCAATCAGCCCCAGCATTTT
TRBV28,TRBJ1-2,NA,few,CASSLFRGVAGGYTF,TGTGCCAGCAGTTTATTCAGGGGTGTAGCGGGCGGCTACACCTTC
TRBV7-2,TRBJ1-4,NA,many,CASSLGTAFNEKLFF,TGTGCCAGCAGCTTAGGGACGGCCTTTAATGAAAAACTGTTTTTT
TRBV7-6,TRBJ1-4,NA,many,CASSLTGSSDEKLFF,TGTGCCAGCAGCTTAACGGGTAGTTCGGATGAAAAACTGTTTTTT
TRBV6-5,TRBJ2-5,NA,NA,CASSGPGLGLETQYF,TGTGCCAGCAGTGGGCCGGGGCTCGGTCTGGAGACCCAGTACTTC
TRBV20-1,TRBJ1-1,TRBD1,NA,CSAHRGLGTEAFF,TGCAGTGCTCACAGGGGTCTGGGGACTGAAGCTTTCTTT
TRBV12-3/TRBV12-4,TRBJ2-3,TRBD2,few,CASSIPGLAASTDTQYF,TGTGCCAGCAGCATTCCGGGACTAGCCGCTAGCACAGATACGCAGTATTTT
TRBV20-1,TRBJ2-1,NA,NA,CSAEPRVKAGAYNEQFF,TGCAGTGCTGAGCCTAGGGTGAAGGCGGGGGCTTACAATGAGCAGTTCTTC
TRBV19,TRBJ2-2,NA,few,CASSRVAGELFF,TGTGCCAGTAGTAGGGTGGCGGGGGAGCTGTTTTTT
TRBV7-8,TRBJ2-2,TRBD1,few,CASSRGQRDTGELFF,TGTGCCAGCAGCCGGGGACAGCGAGACACCGGGGAGCTGTTTTTT
TRBV7-6,TRBJ2-5,NA,few,CASSLDTAQVTQYF,TGTGCCAGCAGCTTAGATACAGCCCAAGTGACCCAGTACTTC
TRBV5-6,TRBJ2-4,NA,NA,CASSLALVAIQYF,TGTGCCAGCAGCTTGGCCTTAGTAGCCATTCAGTACTTC
TRBV27,TRBJ2-1,NA,NA,CASSRPGYNEQFF,TGTGCCAGCAGCCGCCCTGGCTACAATGAGCAGTTCTTC
TRBV6-5,TRBJ1-2,TRBD1,few,CASSYSTTGGSNYGYTF,TGTGCCAGCAGTTACTCGACTACAGGGGGCAGTAACTATGGCTACACCTTC
TRBV19,TRBJ1-1,NA,NA,CASSIARQLNTEAFF,TGTGCCAGTAGTATAGCTCGGCAGCTGAACACTGAAGCTTTCTTT
TRBV7-2,TRBJ2-7,NA,once,CASSPRDNYEQYF,TGTGCCAGCAGCCCCCGGGACAACTACGAGCAGTACTTC
TRBV7-9,TRBJ2-1,TRBD1,few,CASSLLRQGLYNEQFF,TGTGCCAGCAGCTTATTACGACAGGGCCTCTACAATGAGCAGTTCTTC
TRBV19,TRBJ2-3,NA,few,CASRNTDTQYF,TGTGCCAGTAGAAACACAGATACGCAGTATTTT
TRBV7-8,TRBJ1-1,TRBD1,few,CASRGSRTGGTEAFF,TGTGCCAGCAGAGGTTCTAGGACAGGGGGCACTGAAGCTTTCTTT